This TCR beta chain was recovered during a study of blood T cell repertoires in COVID-19. Study-level background: Collection of acute and convalescent COVID-19 samples took place in the United States, Italy and Spain.

CDR1 and CDR2 (germline): KGHDR, SFDVKD. This CDR3 contains 13 residues. V lost 7 bases and J 1 base, leaving 6 bases between the germline ends. Patients at the Seattle site were enrolled during active infection and followed longitudinally. The repertoire was sequenced with immunoSEQ multiplex PCR; TCRdb's copy has only in-frame clones and lacks some. The sample has over 150,000 clones; just under 85% are singletons. The sample taken for sequencing was peripheral blood. This chain joins TRBV24-1 and TRBJ2-2; D possibly corresponds to TRBD1 (6 bases). This clonotype was obtained from a woman aged 80 or over with COVID-19, enrolled during active disease. This CDR3 reads CATRDRNTGELFF. CDR3 coding DNA: TGTGCCACCAGGGACAGGAACACCGGGGAGCTGTTTTTT.